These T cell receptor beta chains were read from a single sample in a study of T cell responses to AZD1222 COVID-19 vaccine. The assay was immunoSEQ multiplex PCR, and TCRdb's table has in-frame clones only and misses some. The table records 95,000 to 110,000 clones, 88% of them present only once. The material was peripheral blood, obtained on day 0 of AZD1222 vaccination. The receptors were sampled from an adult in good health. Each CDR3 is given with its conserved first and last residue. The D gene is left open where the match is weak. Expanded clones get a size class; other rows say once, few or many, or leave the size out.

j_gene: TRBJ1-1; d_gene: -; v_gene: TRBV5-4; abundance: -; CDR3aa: CASRLTGPNTEAFF; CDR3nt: TGTGCCAGCAGACTTACAGGACCGAACACTGAAGCTTTCTTT
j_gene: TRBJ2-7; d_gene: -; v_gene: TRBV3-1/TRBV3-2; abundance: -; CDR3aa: CASSQVDYEQYF; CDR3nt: TGTGCCAGCAGCCAAGTCGACTACGAGCAGTACTTC
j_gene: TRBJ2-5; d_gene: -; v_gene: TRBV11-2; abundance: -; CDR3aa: CASSLDRETQYF; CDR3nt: TGTGCCAGCAGCTTAGACAGGGAGACCCAGTACTTC
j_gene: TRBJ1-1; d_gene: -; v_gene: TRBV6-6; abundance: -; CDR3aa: CASSLRGPESLNTEAFF; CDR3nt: TGTGCCAGCAGTCTCCGGGGCCCAGAGAGTTTGAACACTGAAGCTTTCTTT
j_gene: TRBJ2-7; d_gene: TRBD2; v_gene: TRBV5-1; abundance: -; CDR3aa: CASSLAILAGGLHEQYF; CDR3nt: TGCGCCAGCAGCTTGGCCATACTAGCGGGGGGGCTCCACGAGCAGTACTTC
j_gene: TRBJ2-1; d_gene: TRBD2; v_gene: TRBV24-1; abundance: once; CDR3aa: CATSDFGSAGSSYNEQFF; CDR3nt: TGTGCCACCAGTGATTTCGGGTCAGCGGGAAGCTCCTACAATGAGCAGTTCTTC
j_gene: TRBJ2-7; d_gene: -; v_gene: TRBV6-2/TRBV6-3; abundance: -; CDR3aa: CASSWAGRYEQYF; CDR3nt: TGTGCCAGCAGTTGGGCGGGAAGGTACGAGCAGTACTTC
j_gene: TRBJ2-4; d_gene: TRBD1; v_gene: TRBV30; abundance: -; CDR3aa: CAWSGQGALAKNIQYF; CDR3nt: TGTGCCTGGAGTGGCCAGGGGGCTCTAGCCAAAAACATTCAGTACTTC
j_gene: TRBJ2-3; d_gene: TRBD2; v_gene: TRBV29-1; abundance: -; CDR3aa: CSVKGLAGVTDTQYF; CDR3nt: TGCAGCGTTAAAGGACTAGCGGGAGTTACAGATACGCAGTATTTT
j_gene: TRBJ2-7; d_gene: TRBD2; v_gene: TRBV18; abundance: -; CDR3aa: CASSPTSSGRGEQYF; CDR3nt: TGTGCCAGCTCACCCACCTCGAGCGGGAGAGGCGAGCAGTACTTC
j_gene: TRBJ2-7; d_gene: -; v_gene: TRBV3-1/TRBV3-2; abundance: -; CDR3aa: CASSQGLGGGEQYF; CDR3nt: TGTGCCAGCAGCCAAGGACTGGGAGGGGGAGAGCAGTACTTC
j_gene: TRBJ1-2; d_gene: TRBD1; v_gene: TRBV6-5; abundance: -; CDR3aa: CASSYGQDYGYTF; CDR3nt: TGTGCCAGCAGTTACGGACAGGATTATGGCTACACCTTC
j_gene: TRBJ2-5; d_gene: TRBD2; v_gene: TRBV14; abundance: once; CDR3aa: CASSPGLAETQYF; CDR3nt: TGTGCCAGCAGCCCCGGACTAGCGGAGACCCAGTACTTC
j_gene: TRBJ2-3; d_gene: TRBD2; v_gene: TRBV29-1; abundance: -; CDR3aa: CSVVPSGGYTQYF; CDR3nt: TGCAGCGTTGTGCCTAGCGGGGGGTATACGCAGTATTTT
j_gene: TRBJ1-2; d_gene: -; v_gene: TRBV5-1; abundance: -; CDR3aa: CASSSQGNGYTF; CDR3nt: TGCGCCAGCAGCTCACAGGGTAACGGCTACACCTTC
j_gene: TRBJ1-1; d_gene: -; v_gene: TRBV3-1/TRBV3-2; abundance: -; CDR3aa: CASSQDTNTEAFF; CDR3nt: TGTGCCAGCAGCCAAGATACAAACACTGAAGCTTTCTTT
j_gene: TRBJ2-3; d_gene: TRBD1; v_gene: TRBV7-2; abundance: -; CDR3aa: CASSRTATGKGIPDTQYF; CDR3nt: TGTGCCAGCAGTAGAACAGCGACAGGGAAAGGGATCCCAGATACGCAGTATTTT
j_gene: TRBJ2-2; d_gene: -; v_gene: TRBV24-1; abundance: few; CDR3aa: CATSDLHGTENTGELFF; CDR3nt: TGTGCCACCAGTGATTTGCACGGGACGGAGAACACCGGGGAGCTGTTTTTT
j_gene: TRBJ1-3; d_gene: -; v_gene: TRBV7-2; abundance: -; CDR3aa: CASSSSSGNTIYF; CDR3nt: TGTGCCAGCAGCTCCTCCTCTGGAAACACCATATATTTT
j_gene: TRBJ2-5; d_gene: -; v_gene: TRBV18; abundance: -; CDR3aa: CASSPRQPGLQETQYF; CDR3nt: TGTGCCAGCTCACCTAGGCAACCGGGACTGCAAGAGACCCAGTACTTC